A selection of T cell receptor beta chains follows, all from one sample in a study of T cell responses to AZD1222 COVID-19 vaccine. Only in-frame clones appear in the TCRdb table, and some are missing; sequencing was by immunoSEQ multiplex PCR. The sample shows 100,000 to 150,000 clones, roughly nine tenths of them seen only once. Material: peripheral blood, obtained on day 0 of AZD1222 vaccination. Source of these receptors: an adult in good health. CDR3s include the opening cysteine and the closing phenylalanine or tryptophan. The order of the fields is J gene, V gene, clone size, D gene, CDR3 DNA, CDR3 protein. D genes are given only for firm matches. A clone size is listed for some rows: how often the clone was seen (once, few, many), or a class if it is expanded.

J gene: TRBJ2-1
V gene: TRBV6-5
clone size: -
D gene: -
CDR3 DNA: TGTGCCAGCAGGCGCCGGGACACTTACAATGAGCAGTTCTTC
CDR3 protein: CASRRRDTYNEQFF

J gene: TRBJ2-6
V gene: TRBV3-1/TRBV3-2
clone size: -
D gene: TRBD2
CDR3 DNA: TGTGCCAGCAGCATTCGACTAGCGGGGTTAGTCTCTGGGGCCAACGTCCTGACTTTC
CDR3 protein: CASSIRLAGLVSGANVLTF

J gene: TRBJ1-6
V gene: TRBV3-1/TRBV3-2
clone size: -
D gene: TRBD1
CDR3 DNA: TGTGCCAGCGCGCAGGGGGGTCTTAGAGGGCGGATTAATTCACCCCTCCACTTT
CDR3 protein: CASAQGGLRGRINSPLHF

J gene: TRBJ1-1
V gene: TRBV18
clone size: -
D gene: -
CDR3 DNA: TGTGCCAGCTCCGTACAGGGATACACTGAAGCTTTCTTT
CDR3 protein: CASSVQGYTEAFF

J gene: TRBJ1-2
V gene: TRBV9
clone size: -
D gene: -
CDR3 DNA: TGTGCCAGCAGCGTCGGCCAGGACGGCCAATACACCTTC
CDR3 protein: CASSVGQDGQYTF

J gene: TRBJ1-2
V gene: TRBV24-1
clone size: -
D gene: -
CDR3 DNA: TGTGCCACCAGTGATTTGAACATCAACTATGGCTACACCTTC
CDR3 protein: CATSDLNINYGYTF

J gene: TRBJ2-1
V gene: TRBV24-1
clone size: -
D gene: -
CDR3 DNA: TGTGCCACCAGTGAAGACAATGAGCAGTTCTTC
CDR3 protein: CATSEDNEQFF

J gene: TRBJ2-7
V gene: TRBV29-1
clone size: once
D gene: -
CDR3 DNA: TGCAGCGTTGAAGATTCAGGGTACGAGCAGTACTTC
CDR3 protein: CSVEDSGYEQYF

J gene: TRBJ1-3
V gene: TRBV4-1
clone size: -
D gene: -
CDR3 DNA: TGCGCCAGCAGCCAAGAAATAGGGCTCTCTGGAAACACCATATATTTT
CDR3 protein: CASSQEIGLSGNTIYF

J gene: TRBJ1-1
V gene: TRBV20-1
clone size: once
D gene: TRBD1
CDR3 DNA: TGCAGTGCTAGTCTTCTGGGGACAGGTGCTTTCTTT
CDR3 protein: CSASLLGTGAFF

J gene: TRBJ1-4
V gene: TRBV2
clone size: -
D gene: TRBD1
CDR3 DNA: TGTGCCAGCAGTTCTCCAGACAGGGGGCGAGGTGAAAAACTGTTTTTT
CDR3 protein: CASSSPDRGRGEKLFF